A selection of T cell receptor beta chains follows, all from one sample in a study of shared clonotypes between healthy human individuals. The data were produced by immunoSEQ multiplex PCR, yet TCRdb's version contains in-frame clones alone and is incomplete. Among roughly 1,100,000 clones listed, roughly 75% were seen once. Source material: memory CD4+ T cells sorted from blood. The receptors come from a man aged 18 to 30 in good health. Each CDR3 is given with its conserved first and last residue. The D gene is left open where the match is weak. Size tells how often a clone was seen (once, few, many) or the class of an expanded clone, and some rows leave it out.

TGTGCCACCGGTTCGGGTAAGAGCCAGCCCCAGCATTTT	CATGSGKSQPQHF	TRBV15	TRBJ1-5	-	-	13
TGTGCCAGCAGCAAAAAGCAGCGACAGGGTTTCGACTACGAGCAGTACTTC	CASSKKQRQGFDYEQYF	TRBV7-8	TRBJ2-7	-	TRBD1	17
TGTGCCAGCAGCTCGGGACAGGGGAATACGCAGTATTTT	CASSSGQGNTQYF	TRBV7-2	TRBJ2-3	-	TRBD1	13
TGTGCCAGCAGTGGAGTGGGGGGAATAAGGACTGAAGCTTTCTTT	CASSGVGGIRTEAFF	TRBV6-1	TRBJ1-1	-	-	15
TGTGCCAGCAGCGTAGGGGGAGGACTAGGGGGCCAAGAGACCCAGTACTTC	CASSVGGGLGGQETQYF	TRBV9	TRBJ2-5	-	-	17
TGTGCGTCCCAGGACCAAGAGACCCAGTACTTC	CASQDQETQYF	TRBV10-3	TRBJ2-5	few	-	11
TGTGCCAGCAGAAAGACAGGGATGACCGGGGAGCTGTTTTTT	CASRKTGMTGELFF	TRBV6-5	TRBJ2-2	many	TRBD1	14
TGTGCCAGCAGTCCCCTGGCTGGGGCCAACGTCCTGACTTTC	CASSPLAGANVLTF	TRBV6-5	TRBJ2-6	-	-	14
TGTGCCAGCAGCTTCACCGGGACTAGCAACGTTCGCACAGATACGCAGTATTTT	CASSFTGTSNVRTDTQYF	TRBV11-2	TRBJ2-3	-	TRBD2	18
TGTGCCAGTAGAACCCTTGGACAGGGCTTTCGGGAAAAACTGTTTTTT	CASRTLGQGFREKLFF	TRBV19	TRBJ1-4	once	TRBD1	16
TGTGCCAGCAGCTTAGATCGGGCAGGTGGCGGCTACACCTTC	CASSLDRAGGGYTF	TRBV11-2	TRBJ1-2	-	-	14
TGTGCCAGCAGTTACGGGGGACGGATAAATGAAAAACTGTTTTTT	CASSYGGRINEKLFF	TRBV6-6	TRBJ1-4	many	-	15
TGTGCCAGCAGCGAACGGACTAGCGGACACTACGAGCAGTACTTC	CASSERTSGHYEQYF	TRBV5-5	TRBJ2-7	-	TRBD2	15
TGTGCCAGCTCACCGCGGCAGGCCGGCCAGATCTCTGGAAACACCATATATTTT	CASSPRQAGQISGNTIYF	TRBV18	TRBJ1-3	-	-	18
TGCAGTGCTAAGGGTACCTACGAGCAGTACTTC	CSAKGTYEQYF	TRBV20-1	TRBJ2-7	-	-	11
TGTGCCAGCAGTGAATTGGGACTAATTACCGGGGAGCTGTTTTTT	CASSELGLITGELFF	TRBV6-1	TRBJ2-2	once	TRBD2	15
TGTGCCACCAGCAGACTTCAAGGGCTTCGAAGAGACACTGAAGCTTTCTTT	CATSRLQGLRRDTEAFF	TRBV15	TRBJ1-1	few	-	17
TGTGCCAGCAGCGTAGGTGGACAGCAAGAGACCCAGTACTTC	CASSVGGQQETQYF	TRBV9	TRBJ2-5	-	-	14
TGTGCCAGCAGCACTGGGAGTCCGGGTAATGAGCAGTTCTTC	CASSTGSPGNEQFF	TRBV5-5	TRBJ2-1	few	-	14
TGCGCCAGCAGCTTGATGGCGGGAGGGGGCAATGAGCAGTTCTTC	CASSLMAGGGNEQFF	TRBV5-1	TRBJ2-1	-	TRBD2	15
TGTGCCAGCAGTGTAAGTTATGAGGCCAGGGGGCCCGGCTACACCTTC	CASSVSYEARGPGYTF	TRBV6-4	TRBJ1-2	-	TRBD1	16
TGTGCCTCGGGACTAGCGGGATTTGAGCAGTTCTTC	CASGLAGFEQFF	TRBV10-3	TRBJ2-1	-	TRBD2	12
TGTGCCTGGAACAGGGGAACCAATTCACCCCTCCACTTT	CAWNRGTNSPLHF	TRBV30	TRBJ1-6	-	TRBD1	13
TGTGCCAGCAGTTTATTAGGGCAGGGCAATTACGAGCAGTACTTC	CASSLLGQGNYEQYF	TRBV27	TRBJ2-7	-	-	15
TGTGCCAGCAGTCCGACTAGCGGACTTCAAGAGACCCAGTACTTC	CASSPTSGLQETQYF	TRBV7-6	TRBJ2-5	-	TRBD2	15
TGTGCCAGTACCAGAACGGGGGGCATAGCTGGAAACACCATATATTTT	CASTRTGGIAGNTIYF	TRBV19	TRBJ1-3	-	-	16
TGCAGCGTTGAAGAATTCAGATCAAGAGACCCAGTAGGGGCCCAGTACTTC	CSVEEFRSRDPVGAQYF	TRBV29-1	TRBJ2-5	-	-	17
TGTGCCAGCAATCTCGTTAGGGCAGGGGATCGTGGCTACACCTTC	CASNLVRAGDRGYTF	TRBV6-1	TRBJ1-2	-	-	15
TGTGCCAGCACCACACAGGGGGCGCATTCGGGCTACACCTTC	CASTTQGAHSGYTF	TRBV11-2	TRBJ1-2	-	TRBD1	14
TGTGCCAGTAGTAGGGGGCCGGAGACCCAGTACTTC	CASSRGPETQYF	TRBV19	TRBJ2-5	many	-	12
TGCGCCAGCAGCCAAGAAACGGGGGAGTCCTACGAGCAGTACTTC	CASSQETGESYEQYF	TRBV4-3	TRBJ2-7	-	-	15
TGCGCCAGCAGCTTGGGCGGGACTAGCGGGTCCAATGAGCAGTTCTTC	CASSLGGTSGSNEQFF	TRBV5-1	TRBJ2-1	-	TRBD2	16
TGTGCCAGCAGTTCGCATTACATGGTCTCCTACGAGCAGTACTTC	CASSSHYMVSYEQYF	TRBV6-1	TRBJ2-7	-	-	15
TGTGCCAGCAGCCCCACGGGACAATTCTCAGAGACCCAGTACTTC	CASSPTGQFSETQYF	TRBV7-2	TRBJ2-5	-	-	15
TGTGCCAGCACCCTATCCCAGGGACAGGGTTCTTACGAGCAGTACTTC	CASTLSQGQGSYEQYF	TRBV7-8	TRBJ2-7	-	TRBD1	16
TGTGCCAGCAGTTTATTTGGGGGGAACACTGAAGCTTTCTTT	CASSLFGGNTEAFF	TRBV27	TRBJ1-1	-	-	14
TGTGCCAGCAGTATTGAGACGGATCCTAATGAAAAACTGTTTTTT	CASSIETDPNEKLFF	TRBV6-1	TRBJ1-4	-	-	15
TGTGCCAGCTCACCGGGACTTCAAGAGACCCAGTACTTC	CASSPGLQETQYF	TRBV18	TRBJ2-5	-	-	13
TGTGCCAGCAGCCTATCCTCTAGCGGGGGGTTATACGAGCAGTACTTC	CASSLSSSGGLYEQYF	TRBV4-2	TRBJ2-7	many	TRBD2	16
TGTGCCACAACGGGGCCTCAAAGGGTCACCGGGGAGCTGTTTTTT	CATTGPQRVTGELFF	TRBV2	TRBJ2-2	-	-	15
TGTGCCAGCAGCGTCACTAGCGGGAGCTCCTACGAGCAGTACTTC	CASSVTSGSSYEQYF	TRBV7-2	TRBJ2-7	-	TRBD2	15
TGTGCCAGTAGTACCAGGGTTATGGGCGAGCAGTACTTC	CASSTRVMGEQYF	TRBV19	TRBJ2-7	-	-	13
TGTGCCAGCAGCCCCCGGACAGGGAATGAAAAACTGTTTTTT	CASSPRTGNEKLFF	TRBV5-4	TRBJ1-4	-	TRBD1	14
TGCAGTGCTGGGGGTGGTGGAGGCTACACCTTC	CSAGGGGGYTF	TRBV20-1	TRBJ1-2	-	-	11
TGTGCCAGCAGGCAGGGGTTTGGTGAAAAACTGTTTTTT	CASRQGFGEKLFF	TRBV11-2	TRBJ1-4	-	-	13
TGCGCCAGCAGCTTGGAGGGGGCCCTTTATGAAGCCCAGTACTTC	CASSLEGALYEAQYF	TRBV5-1	TRBJ2-5	-	TRBD1	15
TGTGCCAGCAGCAGGAACAGGGATAACGAGCAGTACTTC	CASSRNRDNEQYF	TRBV13	TRBJ2-7	medium-sized	-	13
TGTGCCAGCAGCCCAGGACAGGGCGCGGGAAACACCATATATTTT	CASSPGQGAGNTIYF	TRBV11-2	TRBJ1-3	-	TRBD1	15
TGTGCCAGCAGCAAAACTCAGGAATTCTATGGCTACACCTTC	CASSKTQEFYGYTF	TRBV7-8	TRBJ1-2	-	-	14
TGTGCCATCGCAGCCAGGCTAAATGAAAAACTGTTTTTT	CAIAARLNEKLFF	TRBV10-3	TRBJ1-4	-	-	13
TGTGCCAGCAGTGTGTGGGGGGTTAGCTCCTACGAGCAGTACTTC	CASSVWGVSSYEQYF	TRBV2	TRBJ2-7	-	-	15